This T cell receptor (beta chain) emerged from a study of shared clonotypes between healthy human individuals. Study findings and constraints: Sharing across a few donors was seen in 4% to 5% of naive CD4 clonotypes.

A word on this clone: What it binds is unknown.

Only in-frame clones appear in the TCRdb table, and some are missing; sequencing was by immunoSEQ multiplex PCR. The table shows 2 million to 2.5 million clones, with 85% to 95% occurring only once. CDR1 is SQVTM and CDR2 is ANQGSEA in the germline V gene. This CDR3 comprises 12 residues. J lost 6 bases, V lost 6 bases, and 6 bases had no gene match. The chain carries TRBV29-1 and TRBJ2-7; 9 nucleotides align to TRBD2. This TCR came from a man younger than 35 in good health. Some clones in this sample may be carry-over from other donors' samples. The sequencing sample was made of naive CD4+ T cells from PBMCs. Documented subset: CD45RA+ positively selected. This CDR3 is CSVIGLAPEQYF. CDR3 bases: TGCAGCGTCATCGGACTAGCGCCCGAGCAGTACTTC.